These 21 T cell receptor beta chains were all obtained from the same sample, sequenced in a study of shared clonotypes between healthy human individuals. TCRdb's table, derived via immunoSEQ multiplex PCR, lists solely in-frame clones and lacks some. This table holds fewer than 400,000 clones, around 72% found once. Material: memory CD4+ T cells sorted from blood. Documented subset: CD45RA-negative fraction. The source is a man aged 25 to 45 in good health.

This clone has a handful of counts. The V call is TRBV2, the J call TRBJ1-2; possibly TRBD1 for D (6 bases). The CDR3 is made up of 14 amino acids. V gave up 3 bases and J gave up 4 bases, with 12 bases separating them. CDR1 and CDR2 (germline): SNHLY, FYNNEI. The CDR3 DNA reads TGTGCCAGCAGTGACGCGGGGGGCGGCTATGGCTACACCTTC. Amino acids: CASSDAGGGYGYTF.

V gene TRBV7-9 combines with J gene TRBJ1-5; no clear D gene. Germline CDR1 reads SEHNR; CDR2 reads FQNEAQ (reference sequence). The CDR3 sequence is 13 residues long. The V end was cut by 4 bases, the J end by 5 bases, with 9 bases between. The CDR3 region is CASSSLADQPQHF. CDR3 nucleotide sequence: TGTGCCAGCAGCTCACTGGCGGATCAGCCCCAGCATTTT.

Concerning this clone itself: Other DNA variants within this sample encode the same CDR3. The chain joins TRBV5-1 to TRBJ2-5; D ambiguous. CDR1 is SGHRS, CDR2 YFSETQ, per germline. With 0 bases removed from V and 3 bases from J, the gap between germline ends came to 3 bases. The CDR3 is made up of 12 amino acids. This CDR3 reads CASSLGEETQYF. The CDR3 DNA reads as TGCGCCAGCAGCTTGGGCGAAGAGACCCAGTACTTC.

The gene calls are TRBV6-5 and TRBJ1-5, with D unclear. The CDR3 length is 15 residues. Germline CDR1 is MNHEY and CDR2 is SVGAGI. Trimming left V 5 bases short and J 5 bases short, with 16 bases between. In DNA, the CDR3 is TGTGCCAGCAGTAGATCGACGGGTGGGTATCAGCCCCAGCATTTT. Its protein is CASSRSTGGYQPQHF.

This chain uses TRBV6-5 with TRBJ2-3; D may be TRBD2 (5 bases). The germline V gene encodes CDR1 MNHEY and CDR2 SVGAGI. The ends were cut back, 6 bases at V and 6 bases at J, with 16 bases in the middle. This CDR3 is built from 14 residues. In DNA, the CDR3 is TGTGCCAGCAGCCGGGATTACCTTACGGATACGCAGTATTTT. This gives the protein CASSRDYLTDTQYF.

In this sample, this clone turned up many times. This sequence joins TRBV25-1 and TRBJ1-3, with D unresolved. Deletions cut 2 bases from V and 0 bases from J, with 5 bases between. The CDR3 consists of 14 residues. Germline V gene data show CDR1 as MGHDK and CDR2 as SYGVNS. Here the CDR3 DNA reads TGTGCCAGCAGTGAACCCGGCTCTGGAAACACCATATATTTT. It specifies CASSEPGSGNTIYF.

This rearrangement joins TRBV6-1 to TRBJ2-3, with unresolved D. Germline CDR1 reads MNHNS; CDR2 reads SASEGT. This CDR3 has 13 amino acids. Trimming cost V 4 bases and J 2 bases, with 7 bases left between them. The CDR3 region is CASSVVYTDTQYF. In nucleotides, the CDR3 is TGTGCCAGCAGTGTGGTGTACACAGATACGCAGTATTTT.

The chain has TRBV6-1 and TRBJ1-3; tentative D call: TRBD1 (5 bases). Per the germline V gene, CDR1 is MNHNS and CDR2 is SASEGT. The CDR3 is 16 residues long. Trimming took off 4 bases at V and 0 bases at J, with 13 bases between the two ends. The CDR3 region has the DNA TGTGCCAGCAGTGGGGTATTCGGGGGCTCTGGAAACACCATATATTTT. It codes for CASSGVFGGSGNTIYF.

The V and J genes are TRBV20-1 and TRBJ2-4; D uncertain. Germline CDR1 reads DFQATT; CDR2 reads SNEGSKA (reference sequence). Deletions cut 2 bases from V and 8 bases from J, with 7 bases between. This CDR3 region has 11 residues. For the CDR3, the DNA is TGCAGTGCTAGAAGGTTAGACATTCAGTACTTC. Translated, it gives CSARRLDIQYF.

The CDR3 protein is CASSQDATGGGGQPQHF. The CDR3 DNA sequence: TGCGCCAGCAGCCAAGACGCGACAGGCGGTGGTGGTCAGCCCCAGCATTTT. The gene calls are TRBV4-3 and TRBJ1-5; D may be TRBD1 (6 bases). The CDR3 is 17 amino acids. V was clipped by 0 bases and J by 6 bases, with 18 bases between them. Germline lookup yields CDR1 LGHNA and CDR2 YSLEER.

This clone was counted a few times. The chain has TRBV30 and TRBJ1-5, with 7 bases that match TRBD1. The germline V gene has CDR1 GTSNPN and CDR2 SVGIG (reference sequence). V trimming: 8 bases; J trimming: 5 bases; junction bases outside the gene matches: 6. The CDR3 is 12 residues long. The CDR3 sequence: CAQGGKDQPQHF. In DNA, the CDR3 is TGTGCCCAGGGGGGTAAGGATCAGCCCCAGCATTTT.

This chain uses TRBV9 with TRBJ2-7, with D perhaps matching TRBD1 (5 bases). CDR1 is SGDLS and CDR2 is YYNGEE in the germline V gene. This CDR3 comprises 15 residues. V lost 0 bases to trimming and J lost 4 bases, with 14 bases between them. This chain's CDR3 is CASSVAVTGVYEQYF. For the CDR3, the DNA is TGTGCCAGCAGCGTAGCTGTCACAGGAGTTTACGAGCAGTACTTC.

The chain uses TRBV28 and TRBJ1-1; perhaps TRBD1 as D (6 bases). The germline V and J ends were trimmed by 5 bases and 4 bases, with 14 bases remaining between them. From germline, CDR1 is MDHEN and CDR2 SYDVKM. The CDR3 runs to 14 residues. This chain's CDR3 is CASSSYQGSTEAFF. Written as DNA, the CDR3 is TGTGCCAGCAGTAGTTACCAGGGGAGCACTGAAGCTTTCTTT.

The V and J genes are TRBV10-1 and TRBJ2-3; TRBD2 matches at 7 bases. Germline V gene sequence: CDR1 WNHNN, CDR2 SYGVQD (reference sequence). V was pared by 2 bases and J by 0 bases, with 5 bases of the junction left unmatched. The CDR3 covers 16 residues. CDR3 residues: CASSEASGASTDTQYF. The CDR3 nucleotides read TGCGCCAGCAGTGAGGCGAGCGGGGCTAGCACAGATACGCAGTATTTT.

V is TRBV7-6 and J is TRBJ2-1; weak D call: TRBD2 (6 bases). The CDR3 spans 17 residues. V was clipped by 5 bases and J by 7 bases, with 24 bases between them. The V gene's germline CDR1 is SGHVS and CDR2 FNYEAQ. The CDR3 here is CASSTGRDFGSVNEQFF. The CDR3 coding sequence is TGTGCCAGCAGCACGGGCAGGGACTTTGGTAGCGTGAATGAGCAGTTCTTC.

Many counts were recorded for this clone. CDR3 amino acids: CASSVEPSGANVLTF. CDR3 nucleotides: TGTGCCAGCAGCGTAGAGCCTTCGGGGGCCAACGTCCTGACTTTC. The rearrangement links TRBV9 to TRBJ2-6; D gene uncertain. Germline V gene data show CDR1 as SGDLS and CDR2 as YYNGEE. The CDR3 contains 15 residues. Trimming removed 0 bases from V and 4 bases from J, with 8 bases in between.

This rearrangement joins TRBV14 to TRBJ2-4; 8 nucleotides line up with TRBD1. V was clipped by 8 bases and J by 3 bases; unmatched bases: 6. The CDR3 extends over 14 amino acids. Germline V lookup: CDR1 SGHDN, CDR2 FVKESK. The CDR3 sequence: CASSTGVGKNIQYF. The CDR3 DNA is TGTGCCAGCTCGACAGGGGTTGGCAAAAACATTCAGTACTTC.

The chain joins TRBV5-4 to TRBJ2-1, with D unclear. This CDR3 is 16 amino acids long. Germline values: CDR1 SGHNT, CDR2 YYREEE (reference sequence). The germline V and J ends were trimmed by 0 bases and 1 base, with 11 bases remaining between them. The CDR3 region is CASSLGGATSYNEQFF. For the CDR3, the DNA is TGTGCCAGCAGCTTGGGCGGCGCGACGTCCTACAATGAGCAGTTCTTC.

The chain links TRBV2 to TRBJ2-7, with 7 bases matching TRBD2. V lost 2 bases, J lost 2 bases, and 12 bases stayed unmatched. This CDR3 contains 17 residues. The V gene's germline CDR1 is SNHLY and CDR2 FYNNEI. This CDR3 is CASSESLWSGTTYEQYF. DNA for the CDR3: TGTGCCAGCAGTGAAAGTTTGTGGTCAGGGACTACCTACGAGCAGTACTTC.

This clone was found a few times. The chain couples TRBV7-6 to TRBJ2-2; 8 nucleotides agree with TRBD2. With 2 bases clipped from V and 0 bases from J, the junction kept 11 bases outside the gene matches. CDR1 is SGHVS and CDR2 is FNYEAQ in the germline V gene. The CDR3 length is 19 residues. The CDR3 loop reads CASSLTSGGGRSNTGELFF. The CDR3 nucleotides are TGTGCCAGCAGCTTAACGTCCGGAGGCGGGAGGTCGAACACCGGGGAGCTGTTTTTT. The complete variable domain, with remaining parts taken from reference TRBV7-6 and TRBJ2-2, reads GAGVSQSPRYKVTKRGQDVALRCDPISGHVSLYWYRQALGQGPEFLTYFNYEAQQDKSGLPNDRFSAERPEGSISTLTIQRTEQRDSAMYRCASSLTSGGGRSNTGELFFGEGSRLTVL.

CDR3 DNA: TGTGCCAGCAGCTACGTGGATACGCAGTATTTT. Protein sequence: CASSYVDTQYF. The gene calls are TRBV5-6 and TRBJ2-3; D gene unclear. The CDR3 sequence is 11 residues long. V gave up 3 bases and J gave up 6 bases, with 5 bases separating them. Germline V gene data show CDR1 as SGHDT and CDR2 as YYEEEE.